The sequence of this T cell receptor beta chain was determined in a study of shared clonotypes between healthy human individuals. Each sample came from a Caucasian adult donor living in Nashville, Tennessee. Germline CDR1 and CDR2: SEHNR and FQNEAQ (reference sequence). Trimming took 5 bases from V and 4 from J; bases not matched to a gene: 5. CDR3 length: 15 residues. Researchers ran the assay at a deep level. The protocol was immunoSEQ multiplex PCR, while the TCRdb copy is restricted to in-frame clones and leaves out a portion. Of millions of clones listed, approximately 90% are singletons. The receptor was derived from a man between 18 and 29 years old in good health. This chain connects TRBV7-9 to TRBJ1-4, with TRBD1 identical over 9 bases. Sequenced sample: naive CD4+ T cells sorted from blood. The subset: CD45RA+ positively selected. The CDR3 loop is CASSNVDRGNEKLFF. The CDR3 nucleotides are TGTGCCAGCAGCAACGTGGACAGGGGTAATGAAAAACTGTTTTTT.